This T cell receptor (beta chain) stems from a study of blood T cell repertoires in COVID-19. Across the whole study: Samples of COVID-19 (acute and convalescent) were obtained from the United States, Italy and Spain. T cells, B-cell-depleted T cells, or PBMCs supplied cDNA or gDNA.

V trimming: 5 bases; J trimming: 6 bases; junction bases outside the gene matches: 2. CDR3 length equals 11 residues. CDR1 is DFQATT and CDR2 is SNEGSKA in the germline V gene (reference sequence). Per the authors' pipeline: Estimates of nucleated cell counts were drawn from the amplification of reference gene primers. Libraries were prepared by immunoSEQ multiplex PCR; TCRdb keeps only in-frame clonotypes and omits some of them. D and trimming come from the DNA, and the V and J calls and clone size come from that table. There are roughly 150,000 clones in the sample; around 87% occur only once, and 10% to 13% lies in the top ten. Patients at the Seattle site were enrolled during active infection and followed longitudinally.

Sequencing input: peripheral blood. The TCR originated in a woman aged 70-85 years with COVID-19, enrolled during active disease. This chain uses TRBV20-1 with TRBJ2-3, with 7 bases that match TRBD2. CDR3: CSAGGGDTQYF. Here the CDR3 DNA reads TGCAGTGCTGGGGGAGGGGATACGCAGTATTTT.